This T cell receptor (beta chain) was recorded in a study of Ad26.COV2.S vaccination and SARS-CoV-2 variants. Regarding treatment: roughly 20 received Ad26.COV2.S at low or high dose, single or two shots; 5 received placebo; per-sample allocation not given. After the first vaccine or placebo injection, samples were drawn on day 63. The CDR3 has 16 residues. With 5 bases clipped from V and 4 bases from J, the junction kept 6 bases outside the gene matches. CDR1 and CDR2 from the germline V gene are SGHTA and FQGTGA. The method was immunoSEQ multiplex PCR; TCRdb's version includes in-frame clones alone and lacks a portion of them. The sample consists of roughly 400,000 clones, 80% to 95% of them appearing once.

The sequencing here drew on peripheral blood, taken in a trial of Ad26.COV2.S vaccine versus placebo. The V and J genes are TRBV7-3 and TRBJ2-1; TRBD2 matches 12 bases. The receptor's source is a person between 18 and 65 years old who received the Ad26.COV2.S COVID-19 vaccine or a placebo. In nucleotides, the CDR3 is TGTGCCAGCAGCCCCAGACTAGCGGGAGTATACAATGAGCAGTTCTTC. It is translated as CASSPRLAGVYNEQFF.